The rows below give T cell receptor beta chains drawn from one sample of a study of blood T cell repertoires in COVID-19. Data came from immunoSEQ multiplex PCR; TCRdb stores just in-frame clones and leaves some out. The repertoire holds about 120,000 clones, 75% to 90% seen once, with approximately 2.1% in the top ten. The sample consisted of peripheral blood. Receptors were obtained from a man aged 25-45 years with acute or convalescent COVID-19. The CDR3 runs from the conserved cysteine through the conserved F or W. A D gene is named only where the DNA matches it firmly. Rows give clone size only sometimes, using once, few, many, or a class for an expanded clone.

len: 16
d_gene: -
j_gene: TRBJ2-6
v_gene: TRBV30
abundance: -
CDR3aa: CAWSSAGLAGANVLTF
CDR3nt: TGTGCCTGGAGCTCGGCAGGGTTGGCTGGGGCCAACGTCCTGACTTTC

len: 15
d_gene: -
j_gene: TRBJ1-4
v_gene: TRBV6-5
abundance: -
CDR3aa: CASSPLGPGGEKLFF
CDR3nt: TGTGCCAGCAGTCCCCTCGGGCCGGGAGGGGAAAAACTGTTTTTT

len: 12
d_gene: -
j_gene: TRBJ1-1
v_gene: TRBV27
abundance: -
CDR3aa: CASSSVNTEAFF
CDR3nt: TGTGCCAGCAGTTCGGTGAACACTGAAGCTTTCTTT

len: 15
d_gene: -
j_gene: TRBJ1-4
v_gene: TRBV9
abundance: few
CDR3aa: CASSVQGRTNEKLFF
CDR3nt: TGTGCCAGCAGCGTACAGGGTCGTACTAATGAAAAACTGTTTTTT

len: 14
d_gene: -
j_gene: TRBJ1-6
v_gene: TRBV6-6
abundance: once
CDR3aa: CASSGDTYNSPLHF
CDR3nt: TGTGCCAGCAGTGGCGACACCTATAATTCACCCCTCCACTTT

len: 10
d_gene: -
j_gene: TRBJ2-4
v_gene: TRBV20-1
abundance: -
CDR3aa: CSAFKNIQYF
CDR3nt: TGCAGTGCCTTCAAAAACATTCAGTACTTC

len: 13
d_gene: TRBD1
j_gene: TRBJ2-1
v_gene: TRBV4-1
abundance: once
CDR3aa: CASSHNRGGEQFF
CDR3nt: TGCGCCAGCAGCCACAACAGGGGCGGTGAGCAGTTCTTC

len: 14
d_gene: -
j_gene: TRBJ1-1
v_gene: TRBV19
abundance: -
CDR3aa: CASSPRTGVTEAFF
CDR3nt: TGTGCCAGTAGTCCCAGGACGGGGGTCACTGAAGCTTTCTTT

len: 16
d_gene: TRBD1
j_gene: TRBJ1-4
v_gene: TRBV7-9
abundance: few
CDR3aa: CASSPGQGEAWEKLFF
CDR3nt: TGTGCCAGCAGCCCGGGACAGGGAGAGGCGTGGGAAAAACTGTTTTTT

len: 12
d_gene: -
j_gene: TRBJ2-3
v_gene: TRBV5-4
abundance: -
CDR3aa: CASSLSTDTQYF
CDR3nt: TGTGCCAGCAGCCTAAGCACAGATACGCAGTATTTT

len: 17
d_gene: -
j_gene: TRBJ1-2
v_gene: TRBV5-6
abundance: -
CDR3aa: CASSLDVGTKSNYGYTF
CDR3nt: TGTGCCAGCAGCTTGGACGTCGGGACAAAATCTAACTATGGCTACACCTTC

len: 14
d_gene: -
j_gene: TRBJ2-2
v_gene: TRBV3-1/TRBV3-2
abundance: -
CDR3aa: CASSPIEFTGELFF
CDR3nt: TGTGCCAGCAGCCCCATAGAGTTTACCGGGGAGCTGTTTTTT

len: 15
d_gene: TRBD2
j_gene: TRBJ2-1
v_gene: TRBV30
abundance: -
CDR3aa: CAWSRTSGGAWEQFF
CDR3nt: TGTGCCTGGAGTAGGACTAGCGGGGGGGCATGGGAGCAGTTCTTC

len: 14
d_gene: -
j_gene: TRBJ1-5
v_gene: TRBV21-1
abundance: -
CDR3aa: CASSKDGGDQPQHF
CDR3nt: TGTGCCAGCAGCAAAGATGGCGGGGATCAGCCCCAGCATTTT

len: 14
d_gene: TRBD1
j_gene: TRBJ1-5
v_gene: TRBV10-3
abundance: few
CDR3aa: CAISDRVGNQPQHF
CDR3nt: TGTGCCATCAGCGACAGGGTTGGCAATCAGCCCCAGCATTTT

len: 16
d_gene: TRBD2
j_gene: TRBJ2-3
v_gene: TRBV18
abundance: -
CDR3aa: CASSLGRAVLTDTQYF
CDR3nt: TGTGCCAGCTCACTTGGGAGGGCGGTACTGACAGATACGCAGTATTTT

len: 13
d_gene: TRBD1
j_gene: TRBJ1-2
v_gene: TRBV5-5
abundance: -
CDR3aa: CASSPGQGGGYTF
CDR3nt: TGTGCCAGCAGCCCCGGACAGGGCGGTGGCTACACCTTC

len: 16
d_gene: TRBD2
j_gene: TRBJ2-5
v_gene: TRBV7-9
abundance: -
CDR3aa: CASSLDLLAGEETQYF
CDR3nt: TGTGCCAGCAGCTTAGATTTGCTAGCGGGGGAAGAGACCCAGTACTTC

len: 15
d_gene: TRBD1
j_gene: TRBJ2-5
v_gene: TRBV28
abundance: -
CDR3aa: CASSLGQGGQETQYF
CDR3nt: TGTGCCAGCAGTTTGGGACAGGGGGGCCAAGAGACCCAGTACTTC

len: 15
d_gene: TRBD1
j_gene: TRBJ1-6
v_gene: TRBV13
abundance: -
CDR3aa: CASSPWTGDNSPLHF
CDR3nt: TGTGCCAGCAGCCCCTGGACAGGGGATAATTCACCCCTCCACTTT

len: 11
d_gene: -
j_gene: TRBJ1-2
v_gene: TRBV3-1/TRBV3-2
abundance: -
CDR3aa: CASGQYYGYTF
CDR3nt: TGTGCCAGCGGACAGTACTATGGCTACACCTTC

len: 14
d_gene: -
j_gene: TRBJ1-4
v_gene: TRBV7-9
abundance: -
CDR3aa: CASSQGQGNEKLFF
CDR3nt: TGTGCCAGCAGCCAGGGGCAGGGAAATGAAAAACTGTTTTTT

len: 18
d_gene: TRBD1
j_gene: TRBJ1-2
v_gene: TRBV4-3
abundance: -
CDR3aa: CASSQDIDRGQWGYGYTF
CDR3nt: TGCGCCAGCAGCCAAGATATTGACAGGGGGCAATGGGGCTATGGCTACACCTTC

len: 15
d_gene: TRBD1
j_gene: TRBJ1-5
v_gene: TRBV2
abundance: -
CDR3aa: CASSGRTGRMQPQHF
CDR3nt: TGTGCCAGCAGTGGACGGACAGGGCGGATGCAGCCCCAGCATTTT

len: 12
d_gene: TRBD1
j_gene: TRBJ1-1
v_gene: TRBV6-6
abundance: once
CDR3aa: CASSYGTDPSRF
CDR3nt: TGTGCCAGCAGTTACGGGACAGACCCATCGAGATTT

len: 16
d_gene: -
j_gene: TRBJ2-2
v_gene: TRBV3-1/TRBV3-2
abundance: -
CDR3aa: CASSQPETENTGELFF
CDR3nt: TGTGCCAGCAGCCAACCTGAGACAGAAAACACCGGGGAGCTGTTTTTT

len: 16
d_gene: -
j_gene: TRBJ1-4
v_gene: TRBV9
abundance: -
CDR3aa: CASSSSPPGTNEKLFF
CDR3nt: TGTGCCAGCAGCTCAAGCCCCCCCGGAACTAATGAAAAACTGTTTTTT

len: 13
d_gene: -
j_gene: TRBJ1-1
v_gene: TRBV9
abundance: few
CDR3aa: CASSVAAGTEAFF
CDR3nt: TGTGCCAGCAGCGTAGCGGCGGGCACTGAAGCTTTCTTT

len: 14
d_gene: TRBD1
j_gene: TRBJ1-4
v_gene: TRBV6-1
abundance: -
CDR3aa: CASSEGTGFEKLFF
CDR3nt: TGTGCCAGCAGTGAAGGGACAGGGTTTGAAAAACTGTTTTTT

len: 14
d_gene: TRBD1
j_gene: TRBJ1-1
v_gene: TRBV7-2
abundance: -
CDR3aa: CASSLVGGTDEAFF
CDR3nt: TGTGCCAGCAGCTTAGTAGGGGGGACAGATGAAGCTTTCTTT

len: 14
d_gene: TRBD1
j_gene: TRBJ1-2
v_gene: TRBV19
abundance: -
CDR3aa: CASSLDRVGYGYTF
CDR3nt: TGTGCCAGTAGCCTCGACAGGGTCGGCTATGGCTACACCTTC

len: 14
d_gene: TRBD2
j_gene: TRBJ2-1
v_gene: TRBV5-5
abundance: -
CDR3aa: CASSLGGTSDEQFF
CDR3nt: TGTGCCAGCAGCTTGGGGGGGACTAGCGATGAGCAGTTCTTC

len: 16
d_gene: -
j_gene: TRBJ2-5
v_gene: TRBV19
abundance: once
CDR3aa: CASSIGQAPSLETQYF
CDR3nt: TGTGCCAGTAGTATAGGACAGGCCCCAAGCTTAGAGACCCAGTACTTC

len: 16
d_gene: TRBD1
j_gene: TRBJ1-4
v_gene: TRBV18
abundance: -
CDR3aa: CASSPSTGGYNEKLFF
CDR3nt: TGTGCCAGCTCACCCTCCACAGGGGGCTATAATGAAAAACTGTTTTTT

len: 15
d_gene: TRBD1
j_gene: TRBJ2-5
v_gene: TRBV6-5
abundance: -
CDR3aa: CASSYGTGPQETQYF
CDR3nt: TGTGCCAGCAGTTACGGGACAGGCCCCCAAGAGACCCAGTACTTC

len: 16
d_gene: TRBD1
j_gene: TRBJ1-6
v_gene: TRBV10-3
abundance: -
CDR3aa: CASQAYRDRARSPLHF
CDR3nt: TGTGCCTCCCAGGCTTACCGGGACAGGGCTCGATCACCCCTCCACTTT

len: 15
d_gene: TRBD2
j_gene: TRBJ2-3
v_gene: TRBV6-2/TRBV6-3
abundance: few
CDR3aa: CASSYGGLDPDTQYF
CDR3nt: TGTGCCAGCAGTTACGGGGGACTAGATCCAGATACGCAGTATTTT

len: 14
d_gene: -
j_gene: TRBJ2-7
v_gene: TRBV4-3
abundance: -
CDR3aa: CASSQALDSYEQYF
CDR3nt: TGCGCCAGCAGCCAAGCCTTAGACAGCTACGAGCAGTACTTC

len: 15
d_gene: -
j_gene: TRBJ2-6
v_gene: TRBV19
abundance: -
CDR3aa: CASSVRALGANVLTF
CDR3nt: TGTGCCAGTAGTGTCCGAGCTCTGGGGGCCAACGTCCTGACTTTC

len: 14
d_gene: TRBD2
j_gene: TRBJ2-7
v_gene: TRBV13
abundance: -
CDR3aa: CASSPSGGGYEQYF
CDR3nt: TGTGCCAGCAGCCCTAGCGGGGGGGGCTACGAGCAGTACTTC

len: 15
d_gene: TRBD2
j_gene: TRBJ2-5
v_gene: TRBV9
abundance: -
CDR3aa: CASSTIAGEGETQYF
CDR3nt: TGTGCCAGCAGCACAATAGCGGGGGAGGGGGAGACCCAGTACTTC

len: 17
d_gene: TRBD1
j_gene: TRBJ2-3
v_gene: TRBV4-1
abundance: -
CDR3aa: CASSPTIDRGNADTQYF
CDR3nt: TGCGCCAGCAGTCCGACCATAGACAGGGGTAATGCGGATACGCAGTATTTT

len: 15
d_gene: -
j_gene: TRBJ1-5
v_gene: TRBV4-1
abundance: few
CDR3aa: CASSHNEVGNQPQHF
CDR3nt: TGCGCCAGCAGCCACAATGAGGTTGGCAATCAGCCCCAGCATTTT

len: 14
d_gene: -
j_gene: TRBJ2-7
v_gene: TRBV6-5
abundance: -
CDR3aa: CASRSREPGVEQYF
CDR3nt: TGTGCCAGCAGGAGTAGGGAGCCAGGGGTAGAGCAGTACTTC

len: 17
d_gene: -
j_gene: TRBJ1-4
v_gene: TRBV6-2/TRBV6-3
abundance: -
CDR3aa: CASSYLPRATEGEKLFF
CDR3nt: TGTGCCAGCAGTTACCTCCCCCGGGCAACCGAGGGAGAAAAACTGTTTTTT

len: 14
d_gene: -
j_gene: TRBJ1-2
v_gene: TRBV14
abundance: -
CDR3aa: CASSQVGGNYGYTF
CDR3nt: TGTGCCAGCAGCCAAGTTGGCGGAAACTATGGCTACACCTTC